Detailed here is one TCR beta chain. Its target is unknown. Graft tissue processing released intraepithelial and lamina propria lymphocytes. The data were produced by immunoSEQ multiplex PCR, yet TCRdb's version contains in-frame clones alone and is incomplete. The sample holds 60,000 to 65,000 clones, roughly 90% seen once. This specimen comes from a study of graft-versus-host responses after intestinal transplantation. Study at large: Every recipient had anti-thymocyte globulin induction and around 3 years of tacrolimus plus steroids.

Study outcomes and limitations: After transplant, early declines in HvG clones were associated with peak levels of circulating GvH clones. Elevated graft-versus-host to host-versus-graft clonal ratios in allografts were recorded for patients with graft-donor T cell macrochimerism.

The origin of this receptor is a human patient who received an intestinal transplant, so some T cells may come from the graft donor. Sequenced material: ileum tissue, taken roughly 54 weeks after transplant.

CDR3 nucleotide sequence: TGTGCCAGCAGCCCCCGGACAGTATTAGGGACCCAGTACTTC. Residues: CASSPRTVLGTQYF. The chain couples TRBV14 to TRBJ2-5; the D gene is possibly TRBD1 (6 bases). This CDR3 contains 14 residues. From germline, CDR1 is SGHDN and CDR2 FVKESK. Trimming took off 4 bases at V and 7 bases at J, with 16 bases between the two ends.